This TCR beta chain is drawn from a study of T cell responses to AZD1222 COVID-19 vaccine. The CDR3 runs to 15 residues. Note on this clone: Its antigen is as yet unknown.

Measured with immunoSEQ multiplex PCR; TCRdb has only the in-frame clones, and not every one. The repertoire has about 130,000 clones, roughly 91% of them found once; the top ten carry about 4.2%. Study-wide findings and caveats: Just a handful of AZD1222 recipients tested seropositive at baseline. An increase in Spike-specific TCR breadth and depth was observed after two AZD1222 doses. Donor demographics were predominantly white British with a female majority; clonal diversity may be underestimated. Only after the peak T cell response were repertoires sampled.

This receptor was obtained from an adult in good health. Here the sequenced sample was peripheral blood, taken on day 0 of MenACWY control vaccination. This chain joins TRBV21-1 and TRBJ2-7. TRBV21-1 is a recognized pseudogene. The CDR3 DNA sequence: TGTGCCAGCAGCAAAAGGCCCCCGAGAGCCTACGAGCAGTACTTC. This gives the protein CASSKRPPRAYEQYF.